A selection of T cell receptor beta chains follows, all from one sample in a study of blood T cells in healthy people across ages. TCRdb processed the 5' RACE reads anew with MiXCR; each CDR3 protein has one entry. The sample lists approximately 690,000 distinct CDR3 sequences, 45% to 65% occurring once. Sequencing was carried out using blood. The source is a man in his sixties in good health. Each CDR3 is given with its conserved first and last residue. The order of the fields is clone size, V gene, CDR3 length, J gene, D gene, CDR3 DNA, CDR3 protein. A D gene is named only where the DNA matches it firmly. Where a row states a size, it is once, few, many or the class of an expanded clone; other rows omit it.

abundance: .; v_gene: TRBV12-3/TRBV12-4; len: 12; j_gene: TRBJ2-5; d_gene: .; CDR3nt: TGTGCCAGCACGGGCCCCCAAGAGACCCAGTACTTC; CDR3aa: CASTGPQETQYF
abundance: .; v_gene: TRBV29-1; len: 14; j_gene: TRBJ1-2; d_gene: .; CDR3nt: TGCAGCGTTGAGGGTCTGGGGAGGAAGTATGGCTACACCTTC; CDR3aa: CSVEGLGRKYGYTF
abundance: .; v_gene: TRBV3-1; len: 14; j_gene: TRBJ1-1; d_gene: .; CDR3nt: TGTGCCAGCAGCCGACTGCTACCGAACACTGAAGCTTTCTTT; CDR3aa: CASSRLLPNTEAFF
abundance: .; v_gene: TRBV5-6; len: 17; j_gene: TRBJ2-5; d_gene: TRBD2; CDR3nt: TGTGCCAGCAGCGCGGGGGTCAGGGAAGGCTTCCAAGAGACCCAGTACTTC; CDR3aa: CASSAGVREGFQETQYF
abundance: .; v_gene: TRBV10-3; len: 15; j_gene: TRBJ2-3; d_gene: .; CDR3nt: TGTGCCATCAGTGAGGCGGGGGCTAGCACAGATACGCAGTATTTT; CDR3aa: CAISEAGASTDTQYF
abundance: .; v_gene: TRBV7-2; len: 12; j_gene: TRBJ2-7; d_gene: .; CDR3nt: TGTGCCAGCAGCTTAGCGCCGAGCGAGCAGTACTTC; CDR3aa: CASSLAPSEQYF
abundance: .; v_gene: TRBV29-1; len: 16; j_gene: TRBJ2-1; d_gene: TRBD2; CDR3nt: TGCAGCGTTGAAGACCGGGACTACCCGAGTTTCAATGAGCAGTTCTTC; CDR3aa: CSVEDRDYPSFNEQFF
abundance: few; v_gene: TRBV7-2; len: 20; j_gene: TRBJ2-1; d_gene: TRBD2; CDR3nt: TGTGCCAGCAGCACCCAGGCCCCGGGACTAGCGGGGGGGAAATACAATGAGCAGTTCTTC; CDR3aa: CASSTQAPGLAGGKYNEQFF
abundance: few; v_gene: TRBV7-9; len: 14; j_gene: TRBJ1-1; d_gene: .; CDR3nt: TGTGCCAGCAGCCTCGGACAGCAGAACACTGAAGCTTTCTTT; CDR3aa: CASSLGQQNTEAFF
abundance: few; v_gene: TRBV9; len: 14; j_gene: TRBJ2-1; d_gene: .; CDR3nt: TGTGCCAGCAGCGTAGCGTGGGCCGGCGGTGAGCAGTTCTTC; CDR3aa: CASSVAWAGGEQFF
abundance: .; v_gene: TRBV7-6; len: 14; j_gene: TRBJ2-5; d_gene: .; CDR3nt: TGTGTCAGCAGAAAGGACTCGACGCAAGAGACCCAGTACTTC; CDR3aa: CVSRKDSTQETQYF
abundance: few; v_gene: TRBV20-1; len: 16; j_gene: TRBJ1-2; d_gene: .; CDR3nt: TGCAGTGCTAGTATTCGTTCCGGGGAATCAAACTATGGCTACACCTTC; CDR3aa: CSASIRSGESNYGYTF
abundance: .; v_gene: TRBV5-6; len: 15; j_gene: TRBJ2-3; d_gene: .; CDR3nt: TGTGCCAGCAGCGCCGTGGCCTGGGGTCTAGATACGCAGTATTTT; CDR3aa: CASSAVAWGLDTQYF
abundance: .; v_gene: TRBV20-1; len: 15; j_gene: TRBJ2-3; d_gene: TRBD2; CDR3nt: TGCAGTGCCCAATCCGGGACTAGCGCCACAGATACGCAGTATTTT; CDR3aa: CSAQSGTSATDTQYF
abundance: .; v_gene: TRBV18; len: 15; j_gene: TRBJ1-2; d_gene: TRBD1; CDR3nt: TGTGCCAGCTCACCCGGACAGGGGCGAGGAAATGGCTACATCTTC; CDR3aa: CASSPGQGRGNGYIF
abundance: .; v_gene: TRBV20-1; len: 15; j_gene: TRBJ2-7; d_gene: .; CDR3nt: TGCAGTGCTAGAGACATCTCGGCGGTGTCCTACGAGCAGTACTTC; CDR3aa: CSARDISAVSYEQYF
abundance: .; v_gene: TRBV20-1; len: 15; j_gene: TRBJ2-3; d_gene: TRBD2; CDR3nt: TGCAGTGCTGCCAATAGCGGGGGCCCCACAGATACGCAGTATTTT; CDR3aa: CSAANSGGPTDTQYF
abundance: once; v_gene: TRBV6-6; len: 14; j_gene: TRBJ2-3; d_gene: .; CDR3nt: TGTGCCAGCAGTTACACCACGGGCTCAGATACGCAGTATTTT; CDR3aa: CASSYTTGSDTQYF
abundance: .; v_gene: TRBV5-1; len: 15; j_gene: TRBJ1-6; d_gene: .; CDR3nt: TGCGCCAGCAGCTTGTCGGACGGGTATAATTCACCCCTCCACTTT; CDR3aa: CASSLSDGYNSPLHF
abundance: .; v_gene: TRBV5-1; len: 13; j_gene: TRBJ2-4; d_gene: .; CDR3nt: TGCGCCAGCAGCATACCGGGACGTCACATTCAGTACTTC; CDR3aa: CASSIPGRHIQYF
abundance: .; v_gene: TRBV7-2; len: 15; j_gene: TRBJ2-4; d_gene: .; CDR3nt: TGTGCCAGCAGCTTATTAAGAGCTAGCACAGATACGCAGTACTTC; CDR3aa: CASSLLRASTDTQYF
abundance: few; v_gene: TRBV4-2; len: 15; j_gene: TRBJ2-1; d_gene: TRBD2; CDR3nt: TGTGCCAGCAGCCACCTACGTGGGGGGGACAATGAGCAGTTCTTC; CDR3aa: CASSHLRGGDNEQFF
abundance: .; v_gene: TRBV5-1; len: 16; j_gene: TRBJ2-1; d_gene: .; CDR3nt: TGCGCCAGCAGCTTGGGGGGACTGGGGCCAAACAATGAGCAGTTCTTC; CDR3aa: CASSLGGLGPNNEQFF
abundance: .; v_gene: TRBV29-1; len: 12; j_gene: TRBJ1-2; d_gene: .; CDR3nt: TGCAGCGTCACAGTAAGCTCCTATGGCTACACCTTC; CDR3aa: CSVTVSSYGYTF
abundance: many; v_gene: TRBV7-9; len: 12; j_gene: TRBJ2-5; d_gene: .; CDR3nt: TGTGCCAGCAGCTCCCAGGGGGAGACCCAGTACTTC; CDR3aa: CASSSQGETQYF
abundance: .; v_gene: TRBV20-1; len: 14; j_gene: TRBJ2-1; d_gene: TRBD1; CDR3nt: TGCAGTGCTATCAGGGGGACCTCCTACAATGAGCAGTTCTTC; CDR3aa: CSAIRGTSYNEQFF
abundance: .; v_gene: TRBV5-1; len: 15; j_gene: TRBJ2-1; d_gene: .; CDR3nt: TGCGCCAGCAGCGCGACAGCAAGCTCCTACAATGAGCAGTTCTTC; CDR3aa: CASSATASSYNEQFF
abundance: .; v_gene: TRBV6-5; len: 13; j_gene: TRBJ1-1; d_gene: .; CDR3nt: TGTGCCAGCAGGGCAGGCCGGGACACTGAAGCTTTCTTT; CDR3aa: CASRAGRDTEAFF
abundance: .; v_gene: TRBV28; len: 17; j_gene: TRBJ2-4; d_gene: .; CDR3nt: TGTGCCAGCAACTCCCAAGGGGGGGGTCGGGGTGGAAACATTCAGTACTTC; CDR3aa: CASNSQGGGRGGNIQYF
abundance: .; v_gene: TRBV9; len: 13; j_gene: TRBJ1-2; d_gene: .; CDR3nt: TGTGCCAGCAGCGTAACGGGGGCGCGTGGCTACACCTTC; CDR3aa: CASSVTGARGYTF
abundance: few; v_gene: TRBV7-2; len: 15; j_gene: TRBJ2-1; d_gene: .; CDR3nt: TGTGCCAGCACCCTGCGGGACCAATCCTACAATGAGCAGTTCTTC; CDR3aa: CASTLRDQSYNEQFF
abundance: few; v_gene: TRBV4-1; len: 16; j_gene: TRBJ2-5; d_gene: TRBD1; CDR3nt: TGCGCCAGCAGCCAACCCCCGGGACAGGGGGGAGAGACCCAGTACTTC; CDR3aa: CASSQPPGQGGETQYF
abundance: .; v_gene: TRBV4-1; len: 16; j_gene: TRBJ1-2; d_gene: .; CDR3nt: TGCGCCAGCAGCCAAGATAGCAACCTGGACCGTCTTGGATACACCTTC; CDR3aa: CASSQDSNLDRLGYTF
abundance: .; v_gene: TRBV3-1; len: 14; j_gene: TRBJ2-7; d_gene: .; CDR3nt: TGTGCCAGCAGCCAAGATAGCAGGCGGGGCGAGCAGTACTTC; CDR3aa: CASSQDSRRGEQYF
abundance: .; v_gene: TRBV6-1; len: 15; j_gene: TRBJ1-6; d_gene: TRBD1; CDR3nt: TGTGCCGGTGCCCGTATGACAGGGGGCGCGTCACCCCTCCACTTT; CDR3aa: CAGARMTGGASPLHF